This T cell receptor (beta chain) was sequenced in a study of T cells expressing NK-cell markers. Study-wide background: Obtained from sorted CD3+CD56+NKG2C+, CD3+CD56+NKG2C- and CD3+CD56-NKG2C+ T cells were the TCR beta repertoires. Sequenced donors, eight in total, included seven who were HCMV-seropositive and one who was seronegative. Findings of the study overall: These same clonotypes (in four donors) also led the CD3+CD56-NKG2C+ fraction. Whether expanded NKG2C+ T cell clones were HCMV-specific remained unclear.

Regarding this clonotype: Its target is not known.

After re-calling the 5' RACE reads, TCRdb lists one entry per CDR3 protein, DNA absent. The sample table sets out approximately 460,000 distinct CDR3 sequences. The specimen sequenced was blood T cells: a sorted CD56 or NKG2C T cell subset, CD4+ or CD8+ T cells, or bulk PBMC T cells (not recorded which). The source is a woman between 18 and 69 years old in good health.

CDR3 loop: CASSFQGRMSNEKLFF. The rearrangement uses TRBV7-9 and TRBJ1-4; TCRdb gives TRBD1 as the D gene, but with no DNA this cannot be confirmed. This CDR3 comprises 16 residues. Germline CDR1 is SEHNR and CDR2 is FQNEAQ (reference sequence). The whole variable domain, remainder taken from reference TRBV7-9 and TRBJ1-4, is DTGVSQNPRHKITKRGQNVTFRCDPISEHNRLYWYRQTLGQGPEFLTYFQNEAQLEKSRLLSDRFSAERPKGSFSTLEIQRTEQGDSAMYLCASSFQGRMSNEKLFFGSGTQLSVL.